These 20 T cell receptor beta chains originate from one sample sequenced in a study of cytotoxic CD8 clonotypes in ibrutinib-treated CLL. Libraries were prepared by immunoSEQ multiplex PCR; TCRdb keeps only in-frame clonotypes and omits some of them. The sample contains tens of thousands of clones, around 55% of which appear only once. Here the sequenced sample was PBMCs, taken after 24 months of ibrutinib treatment. These receptors originate from a human donor with chronic lymphocytic leukemia.

This clone showed up just a few times. The chain combines TRBV4-2 with TRBJ2-1; the D call may be TRBD1 or TRBD2 (5 bases each). The germline V gene has CDR1 LGHNA and CDR2 YNFKEQ. The CDR3 has 16 amino acids. Between the trimmed V and J ends, which lost 0 bases and 4 bases, there was a span of 13 bases. The CDR3 loop is CASSQEGAGEYNEQFF. The DNA for the CDR3 is TGTGCCAGCAGCCAAGAAGGGGCGGGTGAGTACAATGAGCAGTTCTTC.

The CDR3 here is CRVNTEAFF. CDR3 nucleotides: TGCAGAGTGAACACTGAAGCTTTCTTT. The chain recombines TRBV20-1 with TRBJ1-1, with D hard to call. CDR3 length: 9 residues. CDR1 DFQATT and CDR2 SNEGSKA come from the germline V gene (reference sequence).

The table lists this clone with a few counts. This sequence joins TRBV7-8 and TRBJ1-1; D not certain. The CDR3 has 14 amino acids. V lost 5 bases to trimming and J lost 0 bases, with 10 bases between them. CDR1 is SGHVS, CDR2 FQNEAQ, per germline. CDR3 DNA sequence: TGTGCCAGCAGCCAAAAATCCATGAACACTGAAGCTTTCTTT. Protein product: CASSQKSMNTEAFF. The variable domain in full, completed from reference TRBV7-8 and TRBJ1-1, reads GAGVSQSPRYKVAKRGQDVALRCDPISGHVSLFWYQQALGQGPEFLTYFQNEAQLDKSGLPSDRFFAERPEGSVSTLKIQRTQQEDSAVYLCASSQKSMNTEAFFGQGTRLTVV.

There are a few counts of this clone. The V and J genes are TRBV5-4 and TRBJ1-6; possibly TRBD1 for D (5 bases). CDR1 is SGHNT, CDR2 YYREEE, per germline (reference sequence). The CDR3 sequence is 16 residues long. V dropped 5 bases and J dropped 0 bases, with 12 bases sitting between them. The CDR3 DNA reads TGTGCCAGCAGTTCGGACAAGAGCTCCTATAATTCACCCCTCCACTTT. Its protein is CASSSDKSSYNSPLHF.

This chain connects TRBV4-1 to TRBJ1-5, with a weak D call TRBD1 (5 bases). The CDR3 is made up of 16 amino acids. From germline, CDR1 is MGHRA and CDR2 YSYEKL. V lost 2 bases to trimming and J lost 0 bases, with 11 bases between them. The CDR3: CASSQIGVDSNQPQHF. The CDR3, as DNA: TGCGCCAGCAGCCAAATAGGGGTAGATAGCAATCAGCCCCAGCATTTT.

This clone was counted at least ten times. This chain connects TRBV19 to TRBJ2-2; D is unclear. The CDR3 runs 13 residues. Trimming removed 6 bases from V and 7 bases from J, with 12 bases in between. CDR1 is LNHDA and CDR2 is SQIVND in the germline V gene (reference sequence). CDR3 DNA sequence: TGTGCCAGTAGGGAATGGGTAGGCGGGGAGCTGTTTTTT. Translating it yields CASREWVGGELFF.

The rearrangement joins TRBV7-2 to TRBJ2-7; possibly TRBD1 for D (6 bases). The V gene lost 2 bases and the J gene lost 4 bases, with 12 bases spanning the gap. The CDR3 loop spans 14 amino acids. The germline gives CDR1 SGHTA, CDR2 FQGNSA. The CDR3 loop reads CASSLMAGAYEQYV. CDR3 bases: TGTGCCAGCAGCTTAATGGCAGGGGCATACGAGCAGTACGTC.

This chain joins TRBV2 and TRBJ1-5; D remains ambiguous. V lost 7 bases and J 5 bases, leaving 15 bases between the germline ends. The germline gives CDR1 SNHLY, CDR2 FYNNEI. The CDR3 has 14 amino acids. CDR3 in DNA: TGTGCCAGCAAGGGAGTCGGGGTCGATCAGCCCCAGCATTTT. Its protein product is CASKGVGVDQPQHF.

By frequency in the sample, this clone is medium-sized. The genes are TRBV28 and TRBJ2-1; tentatively, D is TRBD2 (6 bases). This CDR3 contains 13 residues. V was shortened by 4 bases and J by 10 bases, with 14 bases between the two germline ends. Per the germline V gene, CDR1 is MDHEN and CDR2 is SYDVKM. The CDR3: CASSWLEGREQFF. DNA of the CDR3: TGTGCCAGCAGTTGGTTGGAGGGAAGGGAGCAGTTCTTC.

This clone came up many times. V is TRBV6-5 and J is TRBJ2-1, with 7 positions matching TRBD1. V was clipped by 0 bases and J by 15 bases; unmatched bases: 11. Germline CDR1 and CDR2: MNHEY and SVGAGI. The CDR3 has 14 amino acids. This chain's CDR3 is CASSYSGVGDSRFF. CDR3 DNA: TGTGCCAGCAGTTACTCGGGTGTTGGGGACAGTCGGTTCTTC.

This clone was detected only a few times. For the CDR3, the DNA is TGTGCCAGCAGCTTAGCCGGGGGCCACTACAATGAGCAGTTCTTC. This codes for CASSLAGGHYNEQFF. This chain joins TRBV7-9 and TRBJ2-1; TRBD1 or TRBD2 may be the D gene (6 bases each). Germline assignment: CDR1 SEHNR and CDR2 FQNEAQ (reference sequence). CDR3 length equals 15 residues. The germline V and J ends were trimmed by 0 bases and 3 bases, with 9 bases remaining between them.

This clone qualifies as medium-sized. CDR3 coding DNA: TGTGCCAGCAGCTTAGCACAGGGAAACTATGGCTACACCTTC. Its protein is CASSLAQGNYGYTF. The V call is TRBV7-8, the J call TRBJ1-2; D may be TRBD1 (6 bases). In germline, CDR1 is SGHVS, CDR2 FQNEAQ. Trimming stripped 0 bases from V and 2 bases from J, with 7 bases between. The CDR3 is made up of 14 amino acids.

The genes are TRBV4-1 and TRBJ2-1, with 15 bases matching TRBD2. From germline, CDR1 is MGHRA and CDR2 YSYEKL. The CDR3 is 18 residues long. V dropped 2 bases and J dropped 6; count of bases not matched to a gene: 8. The CDR3 sequence: CASSQIDLGLAGGNEQFF. The CDR3 DNA reads TGCGCCAGCAGCCAAATTGACTTGGGACTAGCGGGAGGCAATGAGCAGTTCTTC.

This clone has a handful of counts. V and J are TRBV4-2 and TRBJ2-2; TRBD2 aligns across 7 bases. Germline CDR1 is LGHNA and CDR2 is YNFKEQ. With 2 bases clipped from V and 6 bases from J, the junction kept 3 bases outside the gene matches. CDR3 length: 14 amino acids. The CDR3 is CASSQPAGAGELFF. The CDR3 nucleotides read TGTGCCAGCAGCCAACCCGCGGGAGCCGGGGAGCTGTTTTTT.

This clone has a handful of counts. CDR3 DNA: TGTGCCAGCTCATCTCGGACAGAGTTTCATTCCTACGAGCAGTACTTC. Protein: CASSSRTEFHSYEQYF. The rearrangement uses TRBV18 and TRBJ2-7; D might be TRBD1 (6 bases). From germline, CDR1 is KGHSH and CDR2 LQKENI. CDR3 size: 16 residues. The V end was cut by 5 bases, the J end by 1 base, with 18 bases between.

This chain links TRBV9 with TRBJ2-2; tentative D call: TRBD2 (6 bases). The CDR3 loop spans 14 amino acids. Germline CDR1 and CDR2: SGDLS and YYNGEE. Trimming stripped 6 bases from V and 4 bases from J, with 13 bases between. CDR3 in DNA: TGTGCCAGCACGGAGGGGTGGGGCACCGGGGAGCTGTTTTTT. Translated, it gives CASTEGWGTGELFF.

The chain combines TRBV7-9 with TRBJ2-2; D remains ambiguous. Deletions cut 8 bases from V and 4 bases from J, with 5 bases between. Germline loops: CDR1 SEHNR, CDR2 FQNEAQ (reference sequence). The CDR3 loop spans 11 amino acids. The CDR3 nucleotides read TGTGCCAGCGACACCACCGGGGAGCTGTTTTTT. Translating it yields CASDTTGELFF.

This chain links TRBV5-4 with TRBJ2-1; tentative D call: TRBD2 (5 bases). V dropped 1 base and J dropped 4 bases, with 6 bases sitting between them. There are 13 residues in the CDR3. The V gene's germline CDR1 is SGHNT and CDR2 YYREEE (reference sequence). The CDR3 reads CASSLWEYNEQFF. The CDR3 DNA follows: TGTGCCAGCAGCTTGTGGGAGTACAATGAGCAGTTCTTC.

V and J are TRBV25-1 and TRBJ2-7, with D unclear. Germline assignment: CDR1 MGHDK and CDR2 SYGVNS. This CDR3 region has 9 residues. The CDR3 here is CASSDPALV. Written as DNA, the CDR3 is TGTGCCAGCAGTGATCCGGCCCTCGTC.

The chain is built from TRBV6-5 and TRBJ1-1; D possibly corresponds to TRBD1 (5 bases). The V gene lost 2 bases and the J gene lost 2 bases, with 9 bases spanning the gap. The CDR3 totals 14 residues. Germline values: CDR1 MNHEY, CDR2 SVGAGI. The CDR3 spells CASSYGGINTEAFF. Here the CDR3 DNA reads TGTGCCAGCAGTTACGGGGGGATCAACACTGAAGCTTTCTTT.